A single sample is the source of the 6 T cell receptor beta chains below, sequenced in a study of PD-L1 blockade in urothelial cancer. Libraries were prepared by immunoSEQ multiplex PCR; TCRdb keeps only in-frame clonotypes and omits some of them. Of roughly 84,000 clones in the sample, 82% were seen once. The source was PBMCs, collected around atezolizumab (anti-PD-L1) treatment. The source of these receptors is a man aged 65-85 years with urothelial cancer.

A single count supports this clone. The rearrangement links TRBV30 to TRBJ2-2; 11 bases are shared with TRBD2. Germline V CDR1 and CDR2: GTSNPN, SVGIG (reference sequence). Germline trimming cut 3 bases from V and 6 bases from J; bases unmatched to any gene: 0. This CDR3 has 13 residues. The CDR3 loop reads CAWRLAGAGELFF. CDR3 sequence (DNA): TGTGCCTGGAGACTAGCGGGAGCCGGGGAGCTGTTTTTT.

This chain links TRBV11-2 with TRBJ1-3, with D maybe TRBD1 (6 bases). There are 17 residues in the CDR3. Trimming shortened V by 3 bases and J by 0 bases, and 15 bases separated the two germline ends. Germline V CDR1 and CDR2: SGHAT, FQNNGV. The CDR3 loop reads CASSFLGGGSSGNTIYF. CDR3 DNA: TGTGCCAGCAGCTTCTTGGGGGGCGGGAGCTCTGGAAACACCATATATTTT.

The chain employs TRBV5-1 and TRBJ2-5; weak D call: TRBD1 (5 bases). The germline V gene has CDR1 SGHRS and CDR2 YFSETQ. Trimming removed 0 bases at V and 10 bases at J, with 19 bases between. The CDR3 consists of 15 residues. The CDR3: CASSLAWGREVDQYF. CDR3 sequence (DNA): TGCGCCAGCAGCTTGGCCTGGGGCAGGGAAGTTGACCAGTACTTC.

This chain's CDR3 is CASSPPGTSGNTIYF. The CDR3 DNA reads TGTGCCAGCTCACCACCCGGGACAAGCGGAAACACCATATATTTT. The rearrangement links TRBV18 to TRBJ1-3; tentative D call: TRBD1 (6 bases). CDR1 KGHSH and CDR2 LQKENI come from the germline V gene. The CDR3 loop spans 15 amino acids. Trimming removed 0 bases at V and 4 bases at J, with 10 bases between.

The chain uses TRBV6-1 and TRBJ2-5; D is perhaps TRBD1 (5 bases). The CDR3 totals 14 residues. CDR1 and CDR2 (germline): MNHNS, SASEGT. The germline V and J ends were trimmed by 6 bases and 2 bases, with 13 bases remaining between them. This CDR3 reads CASRTDSSQETQYF. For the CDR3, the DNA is TGTGCCAGCAGGACAGACAGTTCACAAGAGACCCAGTACTTC.

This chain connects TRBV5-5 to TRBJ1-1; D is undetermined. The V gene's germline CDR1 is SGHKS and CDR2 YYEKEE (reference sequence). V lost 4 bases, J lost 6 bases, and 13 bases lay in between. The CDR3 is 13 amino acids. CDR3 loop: CASSGEVLAEAFF. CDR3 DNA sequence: TGTGCCAGCAGCGGGGAGGTGCTGGCTGAAGCTTTCTTT.